The next 21 T cell receptor beta chains were all read from a single sample in a study of cytomegalovirus exposure and HLA in healthy donors. Researchers ran the PCR with 60 Vbeta and 13 Jbeta primers. Only in-frame clones appear in the TCRdb table, and some are missing; sequencing was by immunoSEQ multiplex PCR. Here the sample spans approximately 140,000 clones, 73% being singletons. The sample consisted of PBMCs. These receptors all stem from a woman in her thirties or forties in good health and CMV-seronegative.

This clone was observed a handful of times. For the CDR3, the DNA is TGTGCCAGCAGCCACTCCACCCGGGGGGGCAATGAGCAGTTCTTC. It encodes CASSHSTRGGNEQFF. The V gene is TRBV5-6, the J gene TRBJ2-1, with 8 bases matching TRBD2. This CDR3 region has 15 residues. Looked up from germline, CDR1 is SGHDT and CDR2 is YYEEEE. V was pared by 4 bases and J by 6 bases, with 9 bases of the junction left unmatched.

V gene TRBV19 combines with J gene TRBJ1-5; D is unresolved. Germline CDR1 reads LNHDA; CDR2 reads SQIVND (reference sequence). V was clipped by 7 bases and J by 4 bases, with 17 bases between them. The CDR3 has 15 amino acids. CDR3 in amino acids: CASTDAQAGNQPQHF. In DNA, the CDR3 is TGTGCCAGTACCGACGCTCAGGCGGGGAATCAGCCCCAGCATTTT.

In this sample, this clone turned up a few times. The genes are TRBV2 and TRBJ1-1, with 8 bases lining up with TRBD1. This CDR3 region has 14 residues. Germline V lookup: CDR1 SNHLY, CDR2 FYNNEI. V trimming: 3 bases; J trimming: 4 bases; junction bases outside the gene matches: 4. The CDR3 here is CASSEDRVITEAFF. DNA for the CDR3: TGTGCCAGCAGTGAGGACAGGGTTATCACTGAAGCTTTCTTT.

The chain carries TRBV28 and TRBJ1-2; D ambiguous. This CDR3 contains 17 residues. V was trimmed by 6 bases and J by 5 bases, leaving 25 bases between them. The V gene's germline CDR1 is MDHEN and CDR2 SYDVKM. CDR3 sequence: CASSPRRARMDGYGYTF. In DNA, the CDR3 is TGTGCCAGCAGCCCCCGGAGGGCACGGATGGACGGTTATGGCTACACCTTC.

The chain joins TRBV19 to TRBJ2-2; D remains ambiguous. The length of the CDR3 is 14 residues. CDR1 LNHDA and CDR2 SQIVND come from the germline V gene (reference sequence). The V gene lost 3 bases and the J gene lost 2 bases, with 7 bases spanning the gap. Here the CDR3 DNA reads TGTGCCAGTAGTATGGGCTACAACACCGGGGAGCTGTTTTTT. Translated: CASSMGYNTGELFF. The entire variable domain, with the rest obtained from reference TRBV19 and TRBJ2-2, is as follows: DGGITQSPKYLFRKEGQNVTLSCEQNLNHDAMYWYRQDPGQGLRLIYYSQIVNDFQKGDIAEGYSVSREKKESFPLTVTSAQKNPTAFYLCASSMGYNTGELFFGEGSRLTVL.

The chain carries TRBV28 and TRBJ2-5; 10 bases line up with TRBD2. The germline gives CDR1 MDHEN, CDR2 SYDVKM. CDR3 length: 16 residues. Trimming took 7 bases from V and 2 from J; bases not matched to a gene: 10. The DNA of the CDR3 is TGTGCCAGCAAAAGGCATGGGACTAGCGCACAAGAGACCCAGTACTTC. Protein sequence: CASKRHGTSAQETQYF.

CDR3 nucleotide sequence: TGCGCCACCTACAGGGTATCTTCCTACAATGAGCAGTTCTTC. Translated: CATYRVSSYNEQFF. V gene TRBV10-1 combines with J gene TRBJ2-1; maybe TRBD1 (6 bases). CDR1 WNHNN and CDR2 SYGVQD come from the germline V gene (reference sequence). The CDR3 consists of 14 residues. Trimming stripped 10 bases from V and 1 base from J, with 14 bases between.

This clone was detected only once. This chain connects TRBV5-1 to TRBJ2-7, with 8 bases that match TRBD1. J gave up 3 bases and V 4 bases, and 6 bases lay outside the gene matches. Germline CDR1 is SGHRS and CDR2 is YFSETQ. This CDR3 has 14 amino acids. The CDR3 reads CASSIGQGYYEQYF. CDR3 nucleotide sequence: TGCGCCAGCAGCATCGGACAGGGCTACTACGAGCAGTACTTC.

The V call is TRBV5-6, the J call TRBJ1-3; 8 bases are shared with TRBD1. The CDR3 totals 16 residues. Looked up from germline, CDR1 is SGHDT and CDR2 is YYEEEE. V shed 0 bases and J 2 bases; nucleotides not matched to a gene: 4. The CDR3 reads CASSLGWDRTGNTIYF. The CDR3 coding sequence is TGTGCCAGCAGCTTGGGATGGGACAGGACTGGAAACACCATATATTTT.

V is TRBV9 and J is TRBJ2-1, with 12 bases matching TRBD2. The CDR3 spans 16 residues. V lost 4 bases, J lost 4 bases, and 6 bases stayed unmatched. The germline CDR1 and CDR2 sequences are SGDLS and YYNGEE. CDR3 nucleotide sequence: TGTGCCAGCAGCCTTACTAGCGGGGGGCCATACAATGAGCAGTTCTTC. It encodes CASSLTSGGPYNEQFF.

The CDR3 region is CASSYGRGGRNSPLHF. The DNA for the CDR3 is TGTGCCAGCAGTTACGGGCGGGGAGGGAGGAATTCACCCCTCCACTTT. The chain uses TRBV6-5 and TRBJ1-6, with unresolved D. Trimming took 2 bases from V and 7 from J, leaving 15 bases between them. Germline CDR1 is MNHEY and CDR2 is SVGAGI. CDR3 length: 16 residues.

The chain links TRBV5-6 to TRBJ2-7; TRBD2 matches 7 bases. The germline CDR1 and CDR2 sequences are SGHDT and YYEEEE. The V gene end was trimmed by 5 bases and the J gene end by 3 bases; junction bases not matched to a gene: 8. The CDR3 length is 14 residues. The CDR3 DNA sequence: TGTGCCAGCAGAGGTCGGGCGGGAGACTACGAGCAGTACTTC. It encodes CASRGRAGDYEQYF.

The rearrangement joins TRBV7-8 to TRBJ1-1; D not resolved. From germline, CDR1 is SGHVS and CDR2 FQNEAQ. This CDR3 is built from 16 residues. Trimming stripped 0 bases from V and 1 base from J, with 12 bases between. DNA for the CDR3: TGTGCCAGCAGCTTAGCGGAGAGAGCCAGGAACACTGAAGCTTTCTTT. This gives the protein CASSLAERARNTEAFF.

This clone was seen ten or more times. The CDR3 bases are TGTGCCACCAGCAGAGATGTCAGGGGGCAAGCTTTCTTT. Residues: CATSRDVRGQAFF. The gene calls are TRBV15 and TRBJ1-1, with 8 positions matching TRBD1. This CDR3 region has 13 residues. Trimming took 0 bases from V and 9 from J; bases not matched to a gene: 3. The V gene's germline CDR1 is LNHNV and CDR2 YYDKDF (reference sequence). Supplemented by reference TRBV15 and TRBJ1-1, the full variable domain reads DAMVIQNPRYQVTQFGKPVTLSCSQTLNHNVMYWYQQKSSQAPKLLFHYYDKDFNNEADTPDNFQSRRPNTSFCFLDIRSPGLGDTAMYLCATSRDVRGQAFFGQGTRLTVV.

The table lists this clone with a few counts. The chain employs TRBV5-1 and TRBJ2-5; D gene ambiguous. The CDR3 extends over 15 amino acids. Trimming took off 0 bases at V and 2 bases at J, with 11 bases between the two ends. The V gene's germline CDR1 is SGHRS and CDR2 YFSETQ. CDR3 residues: CASSLGAGTQETQYF. CDR3 DNA: TGCGCCAGCAGCTTGGGGGCAGGCACACAAGAGACCCAGTACTTC.

The CDR3 DNA is TGCGCCAGCAGCCAACAGGGCACAGATACGCAGTATTTT. Protein product: CASSQQGTDTQYF. This chain joins TRBV4-1 and TRBJ2-3, with D hard to call. Germline loops: CDR1 MGHRA, CDR2 YSYEKL. This CDR3 has 13 residues. The V end was cut by 2 bases, the J end by 1 base, with 4 bases between.

This chain's CDR3 is CASSLMPGQGNTEAFF. The CDR3 DNA sequence: TGTGCCAGCAGCCTCATGCCGGGACAGGGGAACACTGAAGCTTTCTTT. The V call is TRBV5-5, the J call TRBJ1-1, with 9 bases that match TRBD1. Germline V CDR1 and CDR2: SGHKS, YYEKEE (reference sequence). This CDR3 has 16 residues. J gave up 1 base and V 4 bases, and 8 bases lay outside the gene matches.

The chain employs TRBV6-1 and TRBJ2-2, with D possibly TRBD1 on 5 matching bases. The V and J ends lost 6 bases and 7 bases respectively, with 15 bases between them. The CDR3 sequence is 14 residues long. Germline-derived CDR1 and CDR2 are MNHNS and SASEGT. CDR3 in DNA: TGTGCCAGCAGGTGGCAGGGATATGGCGGGGAGCTGTTTTTT. This gives the protein CASRWQGYGGELFF.

This clone was recorded once. Different DNA sequences within this sample yield the same CDR3. The chain links TRBV11-2 to TRBJ1-2; TRBD1 aligns across 7 bases. The CDR3 contains 15 residues. The J segment lost 8 bases and the V segment lost 0 bases, leaving 9 bases of the junction unmatched. The germline V gene has CDR1 SGHAT and CDR2 FQNNGV. CDR3 sequence reads: CASSLDPRGLLGYTF. CDR3 DNA sequence: TGTGCCAGCAGCTTAGATCCGAGGGGGCTTCTGGGCTACACCTTC.

There are a few counts of this clone. The genes are TRBV5-1 and TRBJ2-3; D unresolved. Between the trimmed V and J ends, which lost 4 bases and 6 bases, there was a span of 9 bases. The CDR3 runs 12 residues. Germline assignment: CDR1 SGHRS and CDR2 YFSETQ. CDR3 region: CASSDPADTQYF. CDR3 DNA: TGCGCCAGCAGCGACCCAGCGGATACGCAGTATTTT. The full variable domain, completed using reference TRBV5-1 and TRBJ2-3, is KAGVTQTPRYLIKTRGQQVTLSCSPISGHRSVSWYQQTPGQGLQFLFEYFSETQRNKGNFPGRFSGRQFSNSRSEMNVSTLELGDSALYLCASSDPADTQYFGPGTRLTVL.

The chain joins TRBV27 to TRBJ1-1, with D possibly matching TRBD1 (5 bases). V lost 2 bases and J 1 base, leaving 8 bases between the germline ends. Germline CDR1 MNHEY, CDR2 SMNVEV (reference sequence). CDR3 size: 14 residues. The CDR3 nucleotides read TGTGCCAGCAGTTTAGGGGCGTCGAACACTGAAGCTTTCTTT. Translated: CASSLGASNTEAFF.